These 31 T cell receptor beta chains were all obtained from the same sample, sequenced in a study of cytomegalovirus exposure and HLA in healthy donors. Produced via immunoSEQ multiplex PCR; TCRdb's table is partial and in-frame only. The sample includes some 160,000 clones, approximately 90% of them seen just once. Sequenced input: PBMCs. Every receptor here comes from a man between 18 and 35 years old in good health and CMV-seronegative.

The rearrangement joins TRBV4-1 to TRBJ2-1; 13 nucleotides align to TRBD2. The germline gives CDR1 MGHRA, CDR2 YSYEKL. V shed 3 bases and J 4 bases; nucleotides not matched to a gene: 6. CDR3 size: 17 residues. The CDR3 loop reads CASSHEGLAGPYNEQFF. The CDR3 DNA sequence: TGCGCCAGCAGCCATGAGGGACTAGCGGGACCTTACAATGAGCAGTTCTTC.

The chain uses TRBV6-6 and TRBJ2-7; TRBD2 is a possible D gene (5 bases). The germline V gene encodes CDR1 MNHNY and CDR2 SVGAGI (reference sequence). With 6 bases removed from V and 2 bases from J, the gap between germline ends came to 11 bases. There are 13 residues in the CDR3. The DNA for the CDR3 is TGTGCCAGCAGCGACGGAGGCGCCTACGAGCAGTACTTC. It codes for CASSDGGAYEQYF.

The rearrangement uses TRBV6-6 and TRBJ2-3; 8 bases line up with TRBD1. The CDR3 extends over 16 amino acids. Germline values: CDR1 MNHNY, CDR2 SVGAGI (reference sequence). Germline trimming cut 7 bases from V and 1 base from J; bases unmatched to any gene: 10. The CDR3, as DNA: TGTGCCAGCACTCGTTTTCAGGGGGCTGGCACAGATACGCAGTATTTT. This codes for CASTRFQGAGTDTQYF.

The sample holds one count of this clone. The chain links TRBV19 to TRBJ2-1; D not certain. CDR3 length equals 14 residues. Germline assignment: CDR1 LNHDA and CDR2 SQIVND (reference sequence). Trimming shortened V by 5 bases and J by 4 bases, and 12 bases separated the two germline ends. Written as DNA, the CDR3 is TGTGCCAGTAGTGATTTGGCGGTATACAATGAGCAGTTCTTC. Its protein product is CASSDLAVYNEQFF.

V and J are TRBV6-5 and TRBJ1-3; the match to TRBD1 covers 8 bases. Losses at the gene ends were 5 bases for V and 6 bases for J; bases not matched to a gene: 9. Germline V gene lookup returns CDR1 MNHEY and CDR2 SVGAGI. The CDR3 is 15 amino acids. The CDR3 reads CASSLGQGAKNTIYF. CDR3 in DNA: TGTGCCAGCAGTCTCGGACAGGGAGCCAAAAACACCATATATTTT.

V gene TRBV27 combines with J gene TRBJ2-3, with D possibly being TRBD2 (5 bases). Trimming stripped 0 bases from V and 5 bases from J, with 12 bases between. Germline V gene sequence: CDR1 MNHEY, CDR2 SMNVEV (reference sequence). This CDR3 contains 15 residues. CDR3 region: CASSLSAGVGDTQYF. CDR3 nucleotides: TGTGCCAGCAGTTTATCGGCCGGGGTCGGAGATACGCAGTATTTT.

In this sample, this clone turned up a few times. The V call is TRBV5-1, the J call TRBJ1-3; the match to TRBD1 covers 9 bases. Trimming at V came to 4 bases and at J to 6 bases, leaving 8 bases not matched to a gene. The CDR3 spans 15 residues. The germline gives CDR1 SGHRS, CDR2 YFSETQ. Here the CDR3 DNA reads TGCGCCAGCAGCCGACAGGACAGGGGCGAAAACACCATATATTTT. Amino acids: CASSRQDRGENTIYF. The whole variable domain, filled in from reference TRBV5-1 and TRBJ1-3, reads KAGVTQTPRYLIKTRGQQVTLSCSPISGHRSVSWYQQTPGQGLQFLFEYFSETQRNKGNFPGRFSGRQFSNSRSEMNVSTLELGDSALYLCASSRQDRGENTIYFGEGSWLTVV.

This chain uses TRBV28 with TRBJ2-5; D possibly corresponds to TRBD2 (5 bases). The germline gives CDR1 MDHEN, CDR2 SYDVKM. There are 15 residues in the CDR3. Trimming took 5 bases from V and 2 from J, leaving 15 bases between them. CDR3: CASSPPRTGQETQYF. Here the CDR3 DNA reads TGTGCCAGCAGTCCCCCCCGGACGGGACAAGAGACCCAGTACTTC.

CDR3 sequence (DNA): TGTGCCAGCAGCGAAGGGGACAGGGGGGAAGTCGAGCAGTACTTC. It is translated as CASSEGDRGEVEQYF. The chain employs TRBV9 and TRBJ2-7; 11 nucleotides line up with TRBD1. The ends lost 3 bases at V and 6 bases at J; junction bases unmatched: 8. The germline V gene encodes CDR1 SGDLS and CDR2 YYNGEE. This CDR3 is 15 amino acids long.

In DNA, the CDR3 is TGCGCCAGCAGCTTCGGGACTAGCCGCGAGCAGTACTTC. It translates to CASSFGTSREQYF. This chain links TRBV5-1 with TRBJ2-7; 9 positions match TRBD2. CDR3 size: 13 residues. Germline-derived CDR1 and CDR2 are SGHRS and YFSETQ. The ends lost 2 bases at V and 6 bases at J; junction bases unmatched: 3.

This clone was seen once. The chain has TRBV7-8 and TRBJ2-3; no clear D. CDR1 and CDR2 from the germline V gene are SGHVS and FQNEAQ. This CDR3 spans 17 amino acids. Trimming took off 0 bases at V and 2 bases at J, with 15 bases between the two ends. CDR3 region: CASSLARASLDTDTQYF. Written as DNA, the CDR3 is TGTGCCAGCAGCTTAGCGCGCGCTAGTCTCGACACAGATACGCAGTATTTT.

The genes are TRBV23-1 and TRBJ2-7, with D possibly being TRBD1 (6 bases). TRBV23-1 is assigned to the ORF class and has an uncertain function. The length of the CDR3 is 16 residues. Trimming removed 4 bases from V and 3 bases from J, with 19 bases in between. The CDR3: CASSPSRLRDNYEQYF. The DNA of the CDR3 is TGCGCCAGCAGTCCTTCCCGCCTCCGGGACAACTACGAGCAGTACTTC.

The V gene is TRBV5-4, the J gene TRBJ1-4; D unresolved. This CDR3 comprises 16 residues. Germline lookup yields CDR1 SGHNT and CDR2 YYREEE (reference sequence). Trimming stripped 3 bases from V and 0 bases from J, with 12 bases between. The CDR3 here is CASSSRGTATNEKLFF. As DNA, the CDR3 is TGTGCCAGCAGCTCGCGAGGAACCGCAACTAATGAAAAACTGTTTTTT.

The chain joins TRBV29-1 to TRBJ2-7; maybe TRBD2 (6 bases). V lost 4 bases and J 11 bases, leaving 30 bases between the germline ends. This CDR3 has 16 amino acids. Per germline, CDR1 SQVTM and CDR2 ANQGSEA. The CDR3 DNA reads TGCAGCGTTGTGAGGAGGGGTAGGCCTTTACGGTGGTGGGAGTACGTC. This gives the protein CSVVRRGRPLRWWEYV.

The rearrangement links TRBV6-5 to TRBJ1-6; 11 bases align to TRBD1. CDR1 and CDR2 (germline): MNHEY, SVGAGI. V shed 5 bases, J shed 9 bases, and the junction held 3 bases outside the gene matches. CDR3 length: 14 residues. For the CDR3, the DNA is TGTGCCAGCAGTCGGGACAGGGGGTTTTCACCCCTCCACTTT. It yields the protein CASSRDRGFSPLHF.

The CDR3 DNA is TGTGCCAGCAGACCTAGCGGGACTTACGAGCAGTACGTC. This encodes CASRPSGTYEQYV. This chain uses TRBV6-5 with TRBJ2-7; 9 bases align to TRBD2. V lost 6 bases to trimming and J lost 4 bases; unmatched junction nucleotides: 4. CDR3 size: 13 residues. Germline CDR1 reads MNHEY; CDR2 reads SVGAGI.

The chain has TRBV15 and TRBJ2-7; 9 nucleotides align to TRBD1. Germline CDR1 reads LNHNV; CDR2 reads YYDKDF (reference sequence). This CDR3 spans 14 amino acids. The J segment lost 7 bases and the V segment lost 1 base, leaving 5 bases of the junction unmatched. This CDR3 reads CATSRVGTGFEQYF. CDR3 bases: TGTGCCACCAGCAGAGTGGGGACAGGGTTTGAGCAGTACTTC.

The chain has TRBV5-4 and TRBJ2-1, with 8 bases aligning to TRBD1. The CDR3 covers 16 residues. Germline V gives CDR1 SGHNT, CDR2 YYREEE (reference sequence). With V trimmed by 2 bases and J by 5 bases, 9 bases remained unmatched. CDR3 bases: TGTGCCAGCAGCTTAATTTCTAGGACAGGGCACAATGAGCAGTTCTTC. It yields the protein CASSLISRTGHNEQFF.

CDR3 DNA: TGTGCCAGCAGCTTAGGACGGAGTAACTATGGCTACACCTTC. It is translated as CASSLGRSNYGYTF. V and J are TRBV13 and TRBJ1-2; D not resolved. V was trimmed by 0 bases and J by 1 base, leaving 6 bases between them. In germline, CDR1 is PRHDT, CDR2 FYEKMQ (reference sequence). The CDR3 is 14 residues long.

Here the CDR3 reads CASSAWTGIEAFF. The CDR3 coding sequence is TGTGCCAGCAGCGCCTGGACAGGCATCGAAGCTTTCTTT. The rearrangement links TRBV7-2 to TRBJ1-1, with 7 bases lining up with TRBD1. The CDR3 is made up of 13 amino acids. In germline, CDR1 is SGHTA, CDR2 FQGNSA. V dropped 5 bases and J dropped 8; count of bases not matched to a gene: 8.

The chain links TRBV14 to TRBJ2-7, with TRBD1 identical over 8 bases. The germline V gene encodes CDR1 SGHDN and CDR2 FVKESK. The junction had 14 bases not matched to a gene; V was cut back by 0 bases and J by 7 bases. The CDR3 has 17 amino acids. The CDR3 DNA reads TGTGCCAGCAGCCAAGATGATGTCAGGGGGCCGTTTGGGGAGCAGTACGTC. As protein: CASSQDDVRGPFGEQYV.

In DNA, the CDR3 is TGCGCCAGCAGCCAAAAAGGAAGCGGGCGTCCGTCGGGGAATGAGCAGTTCTTC. Its translation is CASSQKGSGRPSGNEQFF. The chain employs TRBV4-3 and TRBJ2-1, with D possibly being TRBD2 (6 bases). The CDR3 length is 18 residues. Germline V gene sequence: CDR1 LGHNA, CDR2 YSLEER. V lost 2 bases and J lost 7, with 24 bases in between.

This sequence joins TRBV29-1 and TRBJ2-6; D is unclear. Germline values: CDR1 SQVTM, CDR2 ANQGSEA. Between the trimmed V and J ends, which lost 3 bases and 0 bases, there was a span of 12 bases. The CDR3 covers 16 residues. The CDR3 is CSVEWQAFSGANVLTF. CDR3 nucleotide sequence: TGCAGCGTTGAGTGGCAGGCCTTCTCTGGGGCCAACGTCCTGACTTTC. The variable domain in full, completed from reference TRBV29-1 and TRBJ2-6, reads SAVISQKPSRDICQRGTSLTIQCQVDSQVTMMFWYRQQPGQSLTLIATANQGSEATYESGFVIDKFPISRPNLTFSTLTVSNMSPEDSSIYLCSVEWQAFSGANVLTFGAGSRLTVL.

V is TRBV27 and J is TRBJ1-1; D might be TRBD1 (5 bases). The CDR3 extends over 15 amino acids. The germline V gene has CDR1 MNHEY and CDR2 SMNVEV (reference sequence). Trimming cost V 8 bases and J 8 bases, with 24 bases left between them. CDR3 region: CASRRERAGSREAFF. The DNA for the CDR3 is TGTGCCAGCCGCCGAGAGCGAGCAGGGTCGCGCGAAGCTTTCTTT.

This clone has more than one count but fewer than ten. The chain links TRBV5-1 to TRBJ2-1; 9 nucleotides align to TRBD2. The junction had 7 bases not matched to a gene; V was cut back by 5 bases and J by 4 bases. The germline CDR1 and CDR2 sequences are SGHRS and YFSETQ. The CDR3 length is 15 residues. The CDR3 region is CASRLAGGPYNEQFF. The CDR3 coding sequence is TGCGCCAGCAGGCTCGCGGGAGGGCCGTACAATGAGCAGTTCTTC. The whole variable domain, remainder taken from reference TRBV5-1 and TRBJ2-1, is KAGVTQTPRYLIKTRGQQVTLSCSPISGHRSVSWYQQTPGQGLQFLFEYFSETQRNKGNFPGRFSGRQFSNSRSEMNVSTLELGDSALYLCASRLAGGPYNEQFFGPGTRLTVL.

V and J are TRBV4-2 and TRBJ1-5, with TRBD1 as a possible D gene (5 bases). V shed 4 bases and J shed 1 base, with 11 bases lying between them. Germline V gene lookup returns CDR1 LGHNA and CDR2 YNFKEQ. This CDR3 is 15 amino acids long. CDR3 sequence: CASSLGRGSNQPQHF. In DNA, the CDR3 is TGTGCCAGCAGCCTCGGGCGGGGCAGCAATCAGCCCCAGCATTTT.

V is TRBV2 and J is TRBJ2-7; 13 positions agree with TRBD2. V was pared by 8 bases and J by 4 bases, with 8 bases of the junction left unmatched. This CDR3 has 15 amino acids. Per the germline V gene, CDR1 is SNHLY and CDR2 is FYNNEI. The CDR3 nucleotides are TGTGCCAGCTCAGCCGGGACTAGCGGGACTTACGAGCAGTACGTC. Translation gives CASSAGTSGTYEQYV.

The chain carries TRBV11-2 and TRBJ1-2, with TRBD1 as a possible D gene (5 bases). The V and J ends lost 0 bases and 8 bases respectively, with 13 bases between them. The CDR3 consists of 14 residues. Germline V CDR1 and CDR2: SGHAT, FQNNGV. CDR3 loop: CASSLESWGKGYTF. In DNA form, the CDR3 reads TGTGCCAGCAGCTTAGAATCATGGGGCAAAGGCTACACCTTC.

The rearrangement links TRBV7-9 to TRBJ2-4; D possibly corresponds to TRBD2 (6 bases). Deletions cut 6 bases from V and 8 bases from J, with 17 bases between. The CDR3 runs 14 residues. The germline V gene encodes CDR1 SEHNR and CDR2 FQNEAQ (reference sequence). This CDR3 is CASSQSNGGDIQYF. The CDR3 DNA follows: TGTGCCAGCAGTCAGAGTAACGGCGGGGACATTCAGTACTTC.

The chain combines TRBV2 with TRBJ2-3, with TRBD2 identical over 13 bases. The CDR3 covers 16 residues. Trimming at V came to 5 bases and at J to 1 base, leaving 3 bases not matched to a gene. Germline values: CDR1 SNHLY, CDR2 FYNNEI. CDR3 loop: CASSPGLAGGTDTQYF. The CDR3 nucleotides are TGTGCCAGCAGTCCAGGACTAGCGGGAGGCACAGATACGCAGTATTTT.

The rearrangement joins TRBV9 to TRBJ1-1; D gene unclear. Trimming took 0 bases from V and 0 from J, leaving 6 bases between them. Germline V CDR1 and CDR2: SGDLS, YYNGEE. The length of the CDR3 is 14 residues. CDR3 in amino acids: CASSVGEMNTEAFF. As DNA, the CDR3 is TGTGCCAGCAGCGTAGGGGAGATGAACACTGAAGCTTTCTTT.